These 3 T cell receptor beta chains came from one sample sequenced in a study of shared clonotypes between healthy human individuals. Only in-frame clones appear in the TCRdb table, and some are missing; sequencing was by immunoSEQ multiplex PCR. The sample has more than 2 million clones; 95% are singletons. The sequenced sample was naive CD4+ T cells sorted from blood. As to subset: CD45RA+ positively selected. These receptors originate from a man younger than 30 in good health.

The V and J genes are TRBV7-8 and TRBJ1-6; TRBD1 agrees at 7 bases. V shed 6 bases and J 8 bases; nucleotides not matched to a gene: 13. There are 16 residues in the CDR3. Germline V gene data show CDR1 as SGHVS and CDR2 as FQNEAQ. Written as DNA, the CDR3 is TGTGCCAGCAGTCAATTACAGGGGAGCTCCCATTCACCCCTCCACTTT. Translation: CASSQLQGSSHSPLHF. The whole variable domain, remainder taken from reference TRBV7-8 and TRBJ1-6, is GAGVSQSPRYKVAKRGQDVALRCDPISGHVSLFWYQQALGQGPEFLTYFQNEAQLDKSGLPSDRFFAERPEGSVSTLKIQRTQQEDSAVYLCASSQLQGSSHSPLHFGNGTRLTVT.

The chain combines TRBV28 with TRBJ2-7, with D tentatively TRBD2 (6 bases). Trimming stripped 5 bases from V and 4 bases from J, with 18 bases between. The CDR3 has 15 amino acids. Germline loops: CDR1 MDHEN, CDR2 SYDVKM. The CDR3 DNA is TGTGCCAGCAGTGACCCGGGGGAGCAAGCTTACGAGCAGTACTTC. Translation: CASSDPGEQAYEQYF. Variable domain in full (rest from reference TRBV28 and TRBJ2-7): DVKVTQSSRYLVKRTGEKVFLECVQDMDHENMFWYRQDPGLGLRLIYFSYDVKMKEKGDIPEGYSVSREKKERFSLILESASTNQTSMYLCASSDPGEQAYEQYFGPGTRLTVT.

This clone was seen a single time. V usage is TRBV7-6 and J usage is TRBJ2-2; TRBD1 matches at 10 bases. V trimming: 6 bases; J trimming: 2 bases; junction bases outside the gene matches: 6. This CDR3 region has 16 residues. Germline V gene data show CDR1 as SGHVS and CDR2 as FNYEAQ. The CDR3 protein is CASSPGTGVNTGELFF. In nucleotides, the CDR3 is TGTGCCAGCAGTCCCGGGACAGGGGTCAACACCGGGGAGCTGTTTTTT.